Listed below are T cell receptor beta chains from one sample, sequenced in a study of spatial heterogeneity in lung cancer. TCRdb analysed the 5' RACE reads with MiXCR anew, one entry per CDR3 protein. Seen here are under 40,000 distinct CDR3 sequences, around 5.2% observed once, and the top ten hold around 25%. This sample comprised PBMCs, obtained at surgery. These receptors came from a female donor with early-stage non-small cell lung cancer. The CDR3 runs from the conserved cysteine through the conserved F or W. A D gene is named only where the DNA matches it firmly. Some rows mark clone size as missing; the rest say once, few, many or name a class of expanded clone.

abundance: few; j_gene: TRBJ2-4; d_gene: .; v_gene: TRBV9; CDR3aa: CASSVVGNTNIQYF; CDR3nt: TGTGCCAGCAGCGTAGTCGGGAATACAAACATTCAGTACTTC
abundance: .; j_gene: TRBJ1-2; d_gene: TRBD1; v_gene: TRBV3-1; CDR3aa: CASSPRQGNYGYTF; CDR3nt: TGTGCCAGCAGCCCGAGACAGGGCAACTATGGCTACACCTTC
abundance: .; j_gene: TRBJ2-3; d_gene: .; v_gene: TRBV7-9; CDR3aa: CASSFPGEGKDTDTQYF; CDR3nt: TGTGCCAGCAGCTTCCCCGGGGAAGGAAAAGACACAGATACGCAGTATTTT
abundance: .; j_gene: TRBJ1-2; d_gene: TRBD1; v_gene: TRBV7-6; CDR3aa: CASSLVPPPGQGVYGYTF; CDR3nt: TGTGCCAGCAGCTTAGTACCCCCCCCCGGGCAGGGGGTGTATGGCTACACCTTC
abundance: many; j_gene: TRBJ1-5; d_gene: .; v_gene: TRBV19; CDR3aa: CASSIRQWNRYGNQPQHF; CDR3nt: TGTGCCAGTAGTATCAGACAGTGGAACCGTTACGGCAATCAGCCCCAGCATTTT
abundance: medium-sized; j_gene: TRBJ2-5; d_gene: .; v_gene: TRBV18; CDR3aa: CASSGGQRRMAQYF; CDR3nt: TGTGCCAGCTCCGGGGGACAGAGGCGTATGGCCCAGTACTTC
abundance: many; j_gene: TRBJ2-2; d_gene: .; v_gene: TRBV6-1; CDR3aa: CASRNRNTGELFF; CDR3nt: TGTGCCAGCAGAAACAGGAACACCGGGGAGCTGTTTTTT
abundance: .; j_gene: TRBJ2-5; d_gene: TRBD2; v_gene: TRBV7-2; CDR3aa: CASSLQASGMAAQYF; CDR3nt: TGTGCCAGCAGCTTACAGGCTAGCGGAATGGCAGCCCAGTACTTC
abundance: many; j_gene: TRBJ1-2; d_gene: .; v_gene: TRBV7-2; CDR3aa: CASRRGGFNYGYTF; CDR3nt: TGTGCCAGCAGAAGAGGAGGGTTTAACTATGGCTACACCTTC
abundance: .; j_gene: TRBJ1-2; d_gene: .; v_gene: TRBV6-6; CDR3aa: CASSYAGKDYGYTF; CDR3nt: TGTGCCAGCAGTTACGCCGGGAAAGACTATGGCTACACCTTC
abundance: many; j_gene: TRBJ1-2; d_gene: .; v_gene: TRBV25-1; CDR3aa: CASSQTGQGSLDGYTF; CDR3nt: TGTGCCAGCAGTCAAACGGGGCAGGGTTCACTAGATGGCTACACCTTC
abundance: .; j_gene: TRBJ1-6; d_gene: .; v_gene: TRBV9; CDR3aa: CASSVLLNSPLHF; CDR3nt: TGTGCCAGCAGCGTACTTCTGAATTCACCCCTCCACTTT
abundance: .; j_gene: TRBJ2-1; d_gene: TRBD1; v_gene: TRBV11-1; CDR3aa: CASSAWGDRGYNEQFF; CDR3nt: TGTGCCAGCAGCGCCTGGGGGGACAGGGGTTACAATGAGCAGTTCTTC
abundance: many; j_gene: TRBJ1-5; d_gene: TRBD1; v_gene: TRBV28; CDR3aa: CASSLSPGGPQHF; CDR3nt: TGTGCCAGCAGTTTATCGCCAGGGGGGCCCCAGCATTTT
abundance: .; j_gene: TRBJ1-5; d_gene: .; v_gene: TRBV7-8; CDR3aa: CASSSLGQPQHF; CDR3nt: TGTGCCAGCAGCTCCCTGGGTCAGCCCCAGCATTTT
abundance: many; j_gene: TRBJ2-7; d_gene: TRBD1; v_gene: TRBV7-9; CDR3aa: CASSFRDRGDHEQYF; CDR3nt: TGTGCCAGCAGCTTCCGGGACAGGGGGGACCACGAGCAGTACTTC
abundance: many; j_gene: TRBJ2-1; d_gene: TRBD2; v_gene: TRBV5-4; CDR3aa: CASSPRGTSGAHSYNEQFF; CDR3nt: TGTGCCAGCAGCCCGCGAGGGACTAGCGGGGCCCACTCCTACAATGAGCAGTTCTTC
abundance: few; j_gene: TRBJ1-6; d_gene: TRBD1; v_gene: TRBV12-3/TRBV12-4; CDR3aa: CASTPDRGHNSPLHF; CDR3nt: TGTGCCAGCACCCCTGACAGGGGCCATAATTCACCCCTCCACTTT
abundance: .; j_gene: TRBJ1-1; d_gene: TRBD1; v_gene: TRBV7-9; CDR3aa: CASSFWTGGMNTEAFF; CDR3nt: TGTGCCAGCAGCTTCTGGACAGGAGGGATGAACACTGAAGCTTTCTTT
abundance: .; j_gene: TRBJ2-5; d_gene: TRBD1; v_gene: TRBV7-4; CDR3aa: CASSEQGWFQETQYF; CDR3nt: TGTGCCAGCAGCGAACAGGGGTGGTTCCAAGAGACCCAGTACTTC
abundance: many; j_gene: TRBJ2-3; d_gene: .; v_gene: TRBV5-6; CDR3aa: CASSSLADRGTDTQYF; CDR3nt: TGTGCCAGCAGTTCTCTTGCGGACAGAGGTACAGATACGCAGTATTTT
abundance: many; j_gene: TRBJ2-7; d_gene: .; v_gene: TRBV5-6; CDR3aa: CASSFGDSYEQYF; CDR3nt: TGTGCCAGCAGCTTCGGGGATTCTTACGAGCAGTACTTC
abundance: .; j_gene: TRBJ1-6; d_gene: TRBD1; v_gene: TRBV7-2; CDR3aa: CASSPGQGWSPPLHF; CDR3nt: TGTGCCAGCAGCCCGGGACAGGGATGGTCTCCACCCCTCCACTTT
abundance: .; j_gene: TRBJ2-3; d_gene: .; v_gene: TRBV5-1; CDR3aa: CASSGDSGADTQYF; CDR3nt: TGCGCCAGCAGCGGCGACTCAGGGGCAGATACGCAGTATTTT
abundance: many; j_gene: TRBJ2-5; d_gene: TRBD2; v_gene: TRBV11-2; CDR3aa: CASSLVASGGSRETQYF; CDR3nt: TGTGCCAGCAGCTTAGTTGCTAGCGGGGGGAGTCGGGAGACCCAGTACTTC
abundance: few; j_gene: TRBJ1-6; d_gene: .; v_gene: TRBV20-1; CDR3aa: CSAPPNSYNSPLHF; CDR3nt: TGCAGTGCTCCACCCAACTCCTATAATTCACCCCTCCACTTT
abundance: .; j_gene: TRBJ2-7; d_gene: .; v_gene: TRBV5-1; CDR3aa: CANSPTAASYEQYF; CDR3nt: TGCGCCAACAGCCCGACAGCCGCCTCCTACGAGCAGTACTTC
abundance: many; j_gene: TRBJ2-5; d_gene: TRBD2; v_gene: TRBV28; CDR3aa: CASSSLTSGGGETQYF; CDR3nt: TGTGCCAGCAGTTCCCTGACTAGCGGGGGCGGGGAGACCCAGTACTTC
abundance: .; j_gene: TRBJ2-1; d_gene: TRBD2; v_gene: TRBV20-1; CDR3aa: CSAPLAGGVSSYNEQFF; CDR3nt: TGCAGTGCCCCACTAGCGGGGGGGGTTAGCTCCTACAATGAGCAGTTCTTC
abundance: many; j_gene: TRBJ1-3; d_gene: TRBD1; v_gene: TRBV9; CDR3aa: CASSATGGYGNTIYF; CDR3nt: TGTGCCAGCAGCGCCACAGGGGGCTATGGAAACACCATATATTTT
abundance: many; j_gene: TRBJ1-4; d_gene: .; v_gene: TRBV5-1; CDR3aa: CASSLAQSEKLFF; CDR3nt: TGCGCCAGCAGCTTGGCACAGTCTGAAAAACTGTTTTTT
abundance: .; j_gene: TRBJ1-2; d_gene: TRBD1; v_gene: TRBV5-1; CDR3aa: CASSSLRGLPREANYGYTF; CDR3nt: TGCGCCAGCAGCAGTTTGAGGGGGCTGCCGCGGGAGGCTAACTATGGCTACACCTTC
abundance: few; j_gene: TRBJ1-1; d_gene: .; v_gene: TRBV9; CDR3aa: CASSRSAGAVSMNTEAFF; CDR3nt: TGTGCCAGCAGCAGATCAGCGGGGGCCGTTTCCATGAACACTGAAGCTTTCTTT
abundance: few; j_gene: TRBJ2-7; d_gene: .; v_gene: TRBV9; CDR3aa: CASSVDGGGNYYEQYF; CDR3nt: TGTGCCAGCAGCGTAGATGGTGGGGGGAACTACTACGAGCAGTACTTC
abundance: .; j_gene: TRBJ1-1; d_gene: .; v_gene: TRBV2; CDR3aa: CASSMTRNTEAFF; CDR3nt: TGTGCCAGCAGTATGACCAGAAACACTGAAGCTTTCTTT
abundance: many; j_gene: TRBJ1-1; d_gene: .; v_gene: TRBV9; CDR3aa: CASSISTGTWGTEAFF; CDR3nt: TGTGCCAGCAGCATCTCGACCGGGACTTGGGGCACTGAAGCTTTCTTT
abundance: many; j_gene: TRBJ2-3; d_gene: .; v_gene: TRBV7-9; CDR3aa: CASSPDIHTQYF; CDR3nt: TGTGCCAGCAGCCCGGACATCCATACGCAGTATTTT
abundance: .; j_gene: TRBJ2-3; d_gene: TRBD2; v_gene: TRBV5-1; CDR3aa: CASSGLATPTDTQYF; CDR3nt: TGCGCCAGCAGCGGACTAGCTACTCCTACAGATACGCAGTATTTT
abundance: few; j_gene: TRBJ2-2; d_gene: TRBD2; v_gene: TRBV7-2; CDR3aa: CASRSGTSSSSANTGELFF; CDR3nt: TGTGCCAGCAGGTCCGGGACTAGCTCTTCGTCTGCGAACACCGGGGAGCTGTTTTTT
abundance: many; j_gene: TRBJ2-4; d_gene: TRBD1; v_gene: TRBV30; CDR3aa: CAWSTQGIKNIQYF; CDR3nt: TGTGCCTGGAGCACACAGGGGATAAAAAACATTCAGTACTTC
abundance: many; j_gene: TRBJ1-2; d_gene: .; v_gene: TRBV13; CDR3aa: CASRGGRMTNYGYTF; CDR3nt: TGTGCCAGCAGGGGCGGACGGATGACTAACTATGGCTACACCTTC
abundance: many; j_gene: TRBJ2-5; d_gene: TRBD2; v_gene: TRBV2; CDR3aa: CASSERTSMRTQYF; CDR3nt: TGTGCCAGCTCGGAGCGGACTAGTATGCGGACCCAGTACTTC
abundance: .; j_gene: TRBJ2-3; d_gene: TRBD2; v_gene: TRBV20-1; CDR3aa: CSARLAGGPTDTQYF; CDR3nt: TGCAGTGCGAGACTAGCGGGGGGGCCCACAGATACGCAGTATTTT
abundance: many; j_gene: TRBJ1-2; d_gene: .; v_gene: TRBV5-5; CDR3aa: CASSLSPGRGNYGYTF; CDR3nt: TGTGCCAGCAGCTTGTCCCCCGGCAGGGGTAACTATGGCTACACCTTC
abundance: few; j_gene: TRBJ2-3; d_gene: TRBD2; v_gene: TRBV29-1; CDR3aa: CSVGNSGGAADTQYF; CDR3nt: TGCAGCGTGGGGAATAGCGGGGGGGCCGCAGATACGCAGTATTTT
abundance: many; j_gene: TRBJ2-5; d_gene: .; v_gene: TRBV7-2; CDR3aa: CASSSNRGAYETQYF; CDR3nt: TGTGCCAGCAGCTCGAACCGGGGCGCGTATGAGACCCAGTACTTC
abundance: .; j_gene: TRBJ2-2; d_gene: TRBD2; v_gene: TRBV6-1; CDR3aa: CASSASGANTGELFF; CDR3nt: TGTGCCAGCAGTGCTAGCGGGGCGAACACCGGGGAGCTGTTTTTT
abundance: many; j_gene: TRBJ2-2; d_gene: .; v_gene: TRBV5-1; CDR3aa: CASRQGRTGELFF; CDR3nt: TGCGCCAGCAGACAGGGAAGGACCGGGGAGCTGTTTTTT
abundance: many; j_gene: TRBJ2-1; d_gene: TRBD2; v_gene: TRBV4-1; CDR3aa: CASSQGLAGGPNYNEQFF; CDR3nt: TGCGCCAGCAGCCAAGGGCTAGCGGGGGGGCCTAACTACAATGAGCAGTTCTTC
abundance: many; j_gene: TRBJ1-1; d_gene: .; v_gene: TRBV30; CDR3aa: CAWNLAAEAFF; CDR3nt: TGTGCCTGGAACCTCGCGGCTGAAGCTTTCTTT
abundance: few; j_gene: TRBJ1-1; d_gene: TRBD1; v_gene: TRBV30; CDR3aa: CAWADRAIRNTEAFF; CDR3nt: TGTGCCTGGGCTGACAGGGCCATTCGGAACACTGAAGCTTTCTTT
abundance: many; j_gene: TRBJ2-3; d_gene: .; v_gene: TRBV6-2/TRBV6-3; CDR3aa: CASSYTQGVDTQYF; CDR3nt: TGTGCCAGCAGTTACACCCAAGGGGTAGATACGCAGTATTTT
abundance: few; j_gene: TRBJ2-3; d_gene: TRBD2; v_gene: TRBV9; CDR3aa: CASSVGTSGLDTQYF; CDR3nt: TGTGCCAGCAGCGTAGGGACTAGCGGGCTGGATACGCAGTATTTT